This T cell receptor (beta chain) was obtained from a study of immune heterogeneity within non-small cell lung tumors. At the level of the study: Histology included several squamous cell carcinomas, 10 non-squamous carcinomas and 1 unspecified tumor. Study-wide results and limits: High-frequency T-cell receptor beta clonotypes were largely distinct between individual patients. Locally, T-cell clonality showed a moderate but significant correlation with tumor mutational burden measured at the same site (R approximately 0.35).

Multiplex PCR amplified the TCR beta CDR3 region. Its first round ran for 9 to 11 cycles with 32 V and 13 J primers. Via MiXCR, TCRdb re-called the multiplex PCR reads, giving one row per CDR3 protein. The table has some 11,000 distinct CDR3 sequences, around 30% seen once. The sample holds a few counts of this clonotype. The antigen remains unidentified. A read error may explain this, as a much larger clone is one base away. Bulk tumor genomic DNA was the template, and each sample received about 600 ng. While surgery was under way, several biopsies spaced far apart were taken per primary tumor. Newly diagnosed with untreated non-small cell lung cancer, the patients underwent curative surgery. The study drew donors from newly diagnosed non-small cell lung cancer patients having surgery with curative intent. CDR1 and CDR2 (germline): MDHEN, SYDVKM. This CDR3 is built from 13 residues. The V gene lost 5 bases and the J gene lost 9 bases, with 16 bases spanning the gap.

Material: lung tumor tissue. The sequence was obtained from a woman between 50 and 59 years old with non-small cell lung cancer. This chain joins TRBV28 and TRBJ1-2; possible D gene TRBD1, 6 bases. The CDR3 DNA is TGTGCCAGCAGTCCGGGGGCTTCAAGATGCTACACCTTC. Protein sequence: CASSPGASRCYTF.